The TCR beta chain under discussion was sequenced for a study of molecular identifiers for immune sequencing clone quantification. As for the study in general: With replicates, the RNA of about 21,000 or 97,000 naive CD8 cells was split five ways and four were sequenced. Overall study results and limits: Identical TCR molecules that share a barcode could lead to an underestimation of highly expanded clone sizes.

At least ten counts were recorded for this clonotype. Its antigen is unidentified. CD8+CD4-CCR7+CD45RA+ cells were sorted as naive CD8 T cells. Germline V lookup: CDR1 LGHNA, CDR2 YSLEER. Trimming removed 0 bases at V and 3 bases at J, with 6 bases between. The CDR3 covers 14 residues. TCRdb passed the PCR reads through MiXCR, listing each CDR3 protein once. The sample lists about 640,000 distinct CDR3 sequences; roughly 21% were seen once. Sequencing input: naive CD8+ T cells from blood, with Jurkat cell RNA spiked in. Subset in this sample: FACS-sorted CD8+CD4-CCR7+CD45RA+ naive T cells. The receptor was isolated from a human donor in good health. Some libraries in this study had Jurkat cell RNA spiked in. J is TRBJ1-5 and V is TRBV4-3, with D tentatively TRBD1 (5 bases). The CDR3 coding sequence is TGCGCCAGCAGCCAAGACAGGGTCAATCAGCCCCAGCATTTT. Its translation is CASSQDRVNQPQHF.